This T cell receptor (beta chain) came from a study of brain metastases from non-small cell lung cancer. The CDR3 length is 16 residues. CDR1 is MNHEY, CDR2 SMNVEV, per germline (reference sequence). The V and J ends lost 5 bases and 1 base, in that order; junction bases with no gene match: 10. With respect to this clone: Antigen specificity is unknown.

Method: immunoSEQ multiplex PCR; TCRdb's copy keeps in-frame clones and lacks some. This table has about 1,300 clones, around three quarters appearing once. Broader study findings: Compared with primary tumors, brain metastases showed less T-cell infiltration.

The clonotype comes from a donor at least 40 years old with non-small cell lung cancer. This sequence joins TRBV27 and TRBJ1-1, with 7 bases fitting TRBD1. The sample consisted of tissue from a brain metastasis. The DNA for the CDR3 is TGTGCCAGCAGTCGGCCACTGACAGGGAAGAACACTGAAGCTTTCTTT. Its translation is CASSRPLTGKNTEAFF.